This T cell receptor beta chain was found in a study of neurological immune-mediated disorders. TCRdb re-derived calls from the 5' RACE reads in MiXCR, one entry per CDR3 protein. Of approximately 100,000 distinct CDR3 sequences listed, about 3.8% are singletons. Germline V gene lookup returns CDR1 SGHAT and CDR2 FQNNGV. The CDR3 extends over 15 amino acids. V was pared by 5 bases and J by 2 bases, with 15 bases between. Study-wide points: Across subjects, expanded clones had no CDR3 amino acid sequences in common, pointing to private repertoires in all groups.

The unsorted libraries had their origin in 2 million PBMCs stored at -80 C. This clonotype has a count of ten or more. What it recognizes is unknown. The material sequenced was PBMCs. The TCR originated in a woman aged 18 to 35 with multiple sclerosis. The chain has TRBV11-2 and TRBJ1-1; no reliable D call. The CDR3 nucleotides are TGTGCCAGCAGCCCCATATCGGGTGGTAACACTGAAGCTTTCTTT. Amino acids: CASSPISGGNTEAFF. The full variable domain, in which reference TRBV11-2 and TRBJ1-1 provide the parts outside the CDR3, is EAGVAQSPRYKIIEKRQSVAFWCNPISGHATLYWYQQILGQGPKLLIQFQNNGVVDDSQLPKDRFSAERLKGVDSTLKIQPAKLEDSAVYLCASSPISGGNTEAFFGQGTRLTVV.